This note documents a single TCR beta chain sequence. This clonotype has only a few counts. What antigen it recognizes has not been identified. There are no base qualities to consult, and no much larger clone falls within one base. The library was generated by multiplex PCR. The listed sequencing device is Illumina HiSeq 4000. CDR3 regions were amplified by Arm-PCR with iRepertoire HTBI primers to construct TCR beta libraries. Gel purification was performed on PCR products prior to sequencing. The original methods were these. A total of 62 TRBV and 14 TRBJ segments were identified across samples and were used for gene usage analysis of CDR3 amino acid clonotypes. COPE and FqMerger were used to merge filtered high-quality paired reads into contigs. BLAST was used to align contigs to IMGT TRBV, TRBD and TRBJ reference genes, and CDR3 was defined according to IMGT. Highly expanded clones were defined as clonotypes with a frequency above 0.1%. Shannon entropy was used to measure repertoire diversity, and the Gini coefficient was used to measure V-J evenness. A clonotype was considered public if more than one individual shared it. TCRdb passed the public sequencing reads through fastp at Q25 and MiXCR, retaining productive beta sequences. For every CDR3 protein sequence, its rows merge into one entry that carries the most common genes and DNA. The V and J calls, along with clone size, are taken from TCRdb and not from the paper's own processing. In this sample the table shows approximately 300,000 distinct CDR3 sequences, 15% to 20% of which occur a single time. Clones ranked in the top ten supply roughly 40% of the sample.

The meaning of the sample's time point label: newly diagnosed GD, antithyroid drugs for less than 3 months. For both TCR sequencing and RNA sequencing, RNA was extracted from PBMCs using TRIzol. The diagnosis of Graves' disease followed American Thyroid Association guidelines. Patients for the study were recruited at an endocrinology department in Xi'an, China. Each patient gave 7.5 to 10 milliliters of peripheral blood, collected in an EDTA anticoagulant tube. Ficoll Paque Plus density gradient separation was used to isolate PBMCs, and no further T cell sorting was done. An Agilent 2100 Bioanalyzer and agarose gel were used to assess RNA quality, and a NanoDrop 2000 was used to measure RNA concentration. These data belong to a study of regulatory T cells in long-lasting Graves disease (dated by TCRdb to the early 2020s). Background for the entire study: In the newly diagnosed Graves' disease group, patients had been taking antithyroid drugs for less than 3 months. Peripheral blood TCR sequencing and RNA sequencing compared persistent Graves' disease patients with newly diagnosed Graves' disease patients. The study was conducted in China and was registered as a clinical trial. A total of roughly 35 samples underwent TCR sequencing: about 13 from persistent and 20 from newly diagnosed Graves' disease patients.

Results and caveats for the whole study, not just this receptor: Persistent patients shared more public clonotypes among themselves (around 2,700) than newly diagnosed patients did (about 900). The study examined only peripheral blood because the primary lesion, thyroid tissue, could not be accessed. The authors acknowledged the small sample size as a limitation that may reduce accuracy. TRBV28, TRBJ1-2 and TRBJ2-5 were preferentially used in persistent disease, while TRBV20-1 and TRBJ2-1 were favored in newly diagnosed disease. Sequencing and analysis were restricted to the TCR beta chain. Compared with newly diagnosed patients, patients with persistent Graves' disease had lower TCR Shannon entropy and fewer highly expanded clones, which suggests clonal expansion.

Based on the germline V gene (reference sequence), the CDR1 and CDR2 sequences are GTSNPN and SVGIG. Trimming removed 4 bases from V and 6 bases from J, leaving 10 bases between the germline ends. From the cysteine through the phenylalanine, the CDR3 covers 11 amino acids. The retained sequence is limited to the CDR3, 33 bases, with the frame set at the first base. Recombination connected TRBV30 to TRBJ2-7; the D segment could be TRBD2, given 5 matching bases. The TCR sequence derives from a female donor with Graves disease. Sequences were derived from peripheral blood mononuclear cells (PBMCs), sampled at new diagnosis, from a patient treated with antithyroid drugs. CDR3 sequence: CAWTSGIEQYF. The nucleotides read TGTGCCTGGACCTCGGGGATCGAGCAGTACTTC.